Presented here are 16 T cell receptor beta chains from one specimen sequenced in a study of shared T cell receptors in the human thymus. The data were produced by immunoSEQ multiplex PCR, yet TCRdb's version contains in-frame clones alone and is incomplete. The repertoire holds 650,000 to 950,000 clones, 80% to 90% seen once, with under 0.012% in the top ten. The data were also submitted as part of a second study, on human thymus T cells.

Sequencing used thymocytes. The receptor set was obtained from a girl under two years old with a congenital heart defect.

The chain couples TRBV9 to TRBJ1-1; no clear D. The V gene's germline CDR1 is SGDLS and CDR2 YYNGEE. The CDR3 contains 14 residues. V lost 3 bases and J 1 base, leaving 10 bases between the germline ends. The CDR3 DNA follows: TGTGCCAGCAGCGGAGGGCCGGGGAACACTGAAGCTTTCTTT. Its protein product is CASSGGPGNTEAFF.

This clone was picked up one time. The V call is TRBV7-9, the J call TRBJ2-1, with 11 bases fitting TRBD1. The V gene end was trimmed by 5 bases and the J gene end by 1 base; junction bases not matched to a gene: 13. Germline lookup yields CDR1 SEHNR and CDR2 FQNEAQ (reference sequence). This CDR3 contains 19 residues. The CDR3 DNA sequence: TGTGCCAGCAGCCTCCGGACAGGGGGCGAGCGGAGGTCCTACAATGAGCAGTTCTTC. The encoded protein is CASSLRTGGERRSYNEQFF.

A remark on this clone: At one end, the junction sequence differs from germline, possibly due to a read error. The V call is TRBV15, the J call TRBJ2-7, with 9 nucleotides matching TRBD2. Germline lookup yields CDR1 LNHNV and CDR2 YYDKDF (reference sequence). The length of the CDR3 is 12 residues. DNA of the CDR3: TGTGCCACCAGCTCTTCCGGGACTAGCCGCCACTTC. It is translated as CATSSSGTSRHF.

The chain is built from TRBV29-1 and TRBJ2-3; 8 bases are shared with TRBD1. The CDR3 runs 16 residues. The germline V gene encodes CDR1 SQVTM and CDR2 ANQGSEA. V was clipped by 7 bases and J by 1 base; unmatched bases: 13. CDR3 DNA sequence: TGCAGCGACTTGAGTCAGGGGGCGTTGGGCACAGATACGCAGTATTTT. It codes for CSDLSQGALGTDTQYF.

The rearrangement joins TRBV7-9 to TRBJ1-1; 10 bases fit TRBD1. V was pared by 2 bases and J by 5 bases, with 14 bases of the junction left unmatched. Germline V gene lookup returns CDR1 SEHNR and CDR2 FQNEAQ (reference sequence). The CDR3 spans 18 residues. The CDR3 region is CASSLFPGQGPGGTEAFF. The DNA for the CDR3 is TGTGCCAGCAGCTTATTTCCGGGACAGGGGCCTGGGGGTACTGAAGCTTTCTTT.

This sequence joins TRBV7-9 and TRBJ2-1; D might be TRBD2 (6 bases). The CDR3 totals 16 residues. Germline V CDR1 and CDR2: SEHNR, FQNEAQ (reference sequence). Deletions cut 1 base from V and 8 bases from J, with 18 bases between. CDR3 nucleotide sequence: TGTGCCAGCAGCTTAGAGAGGCAGGGAGGTATTGATGAGCAGTTCTTC. Protein: CASSLERQGGIDEQFF.

The chain has TRBV15 and TRBJ2-7; tentative D call: TRBD1 (5 bases). The CDR3 is 15 amino acids. Trimming removed 6 bases at V and 6 bases at J, with 21 bases between. CDR1 and CDR2 (germline): LNHNV, YYDKDF (reference sequence). This CDR3 is CATSIWQTAWGEQYF. The CDR3 DNA sequence: TGTGCCACCAGTATCTGGCAGACAGCTTGGGGCGAGCAGTACTTC.

The chain recombines TRBV7-8 with TRBJ1-2; D possibly corresponds to TRBD1 (5 bases). Germline values: CDR1 SGHVS, CDR2 FQNEAQ. This CDR3 has 17 amino acids. With 3 bases removed from V and 1 base from J, the gap between germline ends came to 18 bases. The CDR3 nucleotides are TGTGCCAGCAGCTTCTTCCGCTTAGATAGGGGTAACTATGGCTACACCTTC. This codes for CASSFFRLDRGNYGYTF.

This clone was seen a single time. This chain joins TRBV27 and TRBJ1-2; TRBD1 aligns across 9 bases. Per the germline V gene, CDR1 is MNHEY and CDR2 is SMNVEV (reference sequence). The CDR3 length is 18 residues. The V segment lost 6 bases and the J segment 3 bases; nucleotides outside the gene matches: 17. The DNA for the CDR3 is TGTGCCAGCAGGCAAAACTGGGGACAGGGCTCGTCCCACTATGGCTACACCTTC. Translation gives CASRQNWGQGSSHYGYTF.

This chain's CDR3 is CASRPGQAADTQYF. The CDR3 coding sequence is TGTGCCAGCAGGCCGGGACAGGCGGCAGATACGCAGTATTTT. The rearrangement links TRBV6-6 to TRBJ2-3; 8 bases fit TRBD1. After removal of 6 bases from V and 4 bases from J, the junction contained 6 bases not matched to a gene. The CDR3 covers 14 residues. From germline, CDR1 is MNHNY and CDR2 SVGAGI (reference sequence).

The chain combines TRBV27 with TRBJ2-2; 10 bases align to TRBD2. CDR1 and CDR2 from the germline V gene are MNHEY and SMNVEV (reference sequence). Germline trimming cut 5 bases from V and 4 bases from J; bases unmatched to any gene: 13. The CDR3 totals 18 residues. CDR3 sequence: CASSPPFQRGGPTGELFF. CDR3 DNA sequence: TGTGCCAGCAGTCCACCCTTCCAGCGGGGGGGCCCCACCGGGGAGCTGTTTTTT.

The chain recombines TRBV14 with TRBJ2-7; TRBD1 matches 7 bases. The ends lost 3 bases at V and 3 bases at J; junction bases unmatched: 5. The CDR3 extends over 14 amino acids. Looked up from germline, CDR1 is SGHDN and CDR2 is FVKESK. The CDR3 DNA reads as TGTGCCAGCAGCCACCGACAGGGCGTCTACGAGCAGTACTTC. Protein sequence: CASSHRQGVYEQYF.

The chain employs TRBV10-3 and TRBJ2-5, with 13 bases that match TRBD2. V lost 8 bases, J lost 4 bases, and 19 bases stayed unmatched. Per germline, CDR1 ENHRY and CDR2 SYGVKD. The CDR3 is made up of 19 amino acids. The CDR3 nucleotides are TGTGCCATCGGAGACCCGGGACTAGCGGGACTTACAGGGCCAGAGACCCAGTACTTC. Amino acids: CAIGDPGLAGLTGPETQYF.

V gene TRBV14 combines with J gene TRBJ1-2, with D uncertain. Germline CDR1 is SGHDN and CDR2 is FVKESK. Trimming removed 1 base from V and 4 bases from J, with 4 bases in between. The CDR3 is 12 amino acids. CDR3 sequence: CASSQALYGYTF. CDR3 in DNA: TGTGCCAGCAGCCAAGCCCTCTATGGCTACACCTTC.

This chain connects TRBV5-6 to TRBJ1-2; 7 bases agree with TRBD1. Germline V gives CDR1 SGHDT, CDR2 YYEEEE. This CDR3 region has 18 residues. Losses at the gene ends were 4 bases for V and 2 bases for J; bases not matched to a gene: 17. CDR3 sequence (DNA): TGTGCCAGCAGCGTATCCGGGACAGTTAAAGTCCCCAACTATGGCTACACCTTC. This encodes CASSVSGTVKVPNYGYTF.

This chain links TRBV4-1 with TRBJ1-2; possibly TRBD1 for D (5 bases). The germline V and J ends were trimmed by 3 bases and 6 bases, with 8 bases remaining between them. This CDR3 has 12 amino acids. Per the germline V gene, CDR1 is MGHRA and CDR2 is YSYEKL. CDR3 sequence: CASSHPRDGYTF. CDR3 in DNA: TGCGCCAGCAGCCACCCCAGGGATGGCTACACCTTC.